These T cell receptor beta chains were read from a single sample in a study of T cell responses to AZD1222 COVID-19 vaccine. Produced via immunoSEQ multiplex PCR; TCRdb's table is partial and in-frame only. The data show some 180,000 clones, with 85% to 95% seen just once and 1% to 1.5% held by the top ten. The specimen comprised peripheral blood, sampled on day 0 of AZD1222 vaccination. The source of these receptors is an adult in good health. Each CDR3 is given with its conserved first and last residue. Fields, in order: clone size, J gene, V gene, D gene, CDR3 protein, CDR3 DNA. The D gene is left open where the match is weak. Not all rows give a size; the values are once, few, many and, for expanded clones, a class.

abundance: -; j_gene: TRBJ1-2; v_gene: TRBV12-3/TRBV12-4; d_gene: TRBD1; CDR3aa: CASRGDSHYGYTF; CDR3nt: TGTGCCAGCAGGGGGGACAGCCACTATGGCTACACCTTC
abundance: -; j_gene: TRBJ1-4; v_gene: TRBV5-4; d_gene: TRBD1; CDR3aa: CASSLAGTGGEKLFF; CDR3nt: TGTGCCAGCAGCCTGGCCGGGACAGGAGGTGAAAAACTGTTTTTT
abundance: -; j_gene: TRBJ1-1; v_gene: TRBV18; d_gene: -; CDR3aa: CASCKDIMNTEAFF; CDR3nt: TGTGCCAGCTGCAAAGACATCATGAACACTGAAGCTTTCTTT
abundance: -; j_gene: TRBJ2-1; v_gene: TRBV5-1; d_gene: TRBD2; CDR3aa: CASSKIAGGLNEQFF; CDR3nt: TGCGCCAGCAGCAAAATAGCGGGGGGCCTCAATGAGCAGTTCTTC
abundance: -; j_gene: TRBJ2-5; v_gene: TRBV29-1; d_gene: -; CDR3aa: CSVEQGGKRGETQYF; CDR3nt: TGCAGCGTTGAACAGGGAGGAAAACGAGGAGAGACCCAGTACTTC
abundance: once; j_gene: TRBJ1-5; v_gene: TRBV6-2/TRBV6-3; d_gene: TRBD1; CDR3aa: CASSVPPGQTLYRNQPQHF; CDR3nt: TGTGCCAGCAGCGTACCCCCGGGACAGACACTTTATCGGAATCAGCCCCAGCATTTT
abundance: -; j_gene: TRBJ1-3; v_gene: TRBV5-1; d_gene: -; CDR3aa: CASSLGSGNTIYF; CDR3nt: TGCGCCAGCAGCTTGGGTTCTGGAAACACCATATATTTT
abundance: -; j_gene: TRBJ2-3; v_gene: TRBV4-1; d_gene: -; CDR3aa: CASSQGTSSNTDTQYF; CDR3nt: TGCGCCAGCAGCCAGGGAACTAGCTCCAACACAGATACGCAGTATTTT
abundance: -; j_gene: TRBJ1-4; v_gene: TRBV5-1; d_gene: -; CDR3aa: CASSLDGGAGEKLFF; CDR3nt: TGCGCCAGCAGCCTGGATGGAGGGGCGGGCGAAAAACTGTTTTTT
abundance: once; j_gene: TRBJ1-6; v_gene: TRBV27; d_gene: -; CDR3aa: CASSLRADLYRAPPPTLHF; CDR3nt: TGTGCCAGCAGTTTACGGGCAGACTTATATCGGGCCCCCCCTCCAACCCTCCACTTT
abundance: once; j_gene: TRBJ1-2; v_gene: TRBV25-1; d_gene: -; CDR3aa: CASSPDAEDYNGYTF; CDR3nt: TGTGCCAGCAGCCCAGACGCCGAGGACTATAATGGCTACACCTTC
abundance: -; j_gene: TRBJ2-3; v_gene: TRBV3-1/TRBV3-2; d_gene: -; CDR3aa: CASSQEGGGTDTQYF; CDR3nt: TGTGCCAGCAGCCAAGAAGGGGGGGGCACAGATACGCAGTATTTT
abundance: -; j_gene: TRBJ1-4; v_gene: TRBV18; d_gene: -; CDR3aa: CASSPWSTNEKLFF; CDR3nt: TGTGCCAGCTCACCATGGAGTACTAATGAAAAACTGTTTTTT
abundance: -; j_gene: TRBJ1-2; v_gene: TRBV5-5; d_gene: TRBD1; CDR3aa: CASSAGQGFLYGYTF; CDR3nt: TGTGCCAGCAGCGCGGGACAGGGGTTCCTCTATGGCTACACCTTC
abundance: few; j_gene: TRBJ2-7; v_gene: TRBV5-1; d_gene: TRBD1; CDR3aa: CASSRDSYTGTAPYEQYF; CDR3nt: TGCGCCAGCAGCAGAGATTCTTATACCGGGACAGCGCCCTACGAGCAGTACTTC
abundance: -; j_gene: TRBJ2-7; v_gene: TRBV2; d_gene: -; CDR3aa: CASSALGTGLGEQYF; CDR3nt: TGTGCCAGCAGCGCCCTCGGGACAGGACTAGGCGAGCAGTACTTC
abundance: -; j_gene: TRBJ1-1; v_gene: TRBV19; d_gene: -; CDR3aa: CASSIQMGAGTEAFF; CDR3nt: TGTGCCAGTAGTATTCAAATGGGGGCTGGGACTGAAGCTTTCTTT
abundance: -; j_gene: TRBJ2-7; v_gene: TRBV18; d_gene: TRBD1; CDR3aa: CASSLGTGEDEQYF; CDR3nt: TGTGCCAGCTCACTCGGGACAGGAGAAGACGAGCAGTACTTC
abundance: -; j_gene: TRBJ1-4; v_gene: TRBV14; d_gene: -; CDR3aa: CASSQEFFYKGLEKLFF; CDR3nt: TGTGCCAGCAGCCAAGAATTTTTTTACAAGGGACTTGAAAAACTGTTTTTT
abundance: -; j_gene: TRBJ2-3; v_gene: TRBV5-1; d_gene: TRBD2; CDR3aa: CASSLEGTRQYF; CDR3nt: TGCGCCAGCAGCTTGGAAGGGACTAGGCAGTATTTT
abundance: -; j_gene: TRBJ2-7; v_gene: TRBV7-3; d_gene: -; CDR3aa: CASSLMPSYEQYF; CDR3nt: TGTGCCAGCAGCTTAATGCCCAGCTACGAGCAGTACTTC
abundance: -; j_gene: TRBJ2-5; v_gene: TRBV11-3; d_gene: TRBD2; CDR3aa: CASSEGLAGDSKETQYF; CDR3nt: TGTGCCAGCAGCGAGGGACTAGCGGGGGACTCCAAAGAGACCCAGTACTTC
abundance: -; j_gene: TRBJ2-7; v_gene: TRBV14; d_gene: TRBD2; CDR3aa: CASSQLGGVAEQYF; CDR3nt: TGTGCCAGCAGCCAACTCGGGGGGGTCGCGGAGCAGTACTTC
abundance: -; j_gene: TRBJ2-7; v_gene: TRBV20-1; d_gene: -; CDR3aa: CSASRQSRRAEQYF; CDR3nt: TGCAGTGCTAGTAGGCAGAGCCGGAGGGCCGAGCAGTACTTC
abundance: -; j_gene: TRBJ2-7; v_gene: TRBV6-1; d_gene: -; CDR3aa: CASSEQGGVLF; CDR3nt: TGTGCCAGCAGTGAACAAGGGGGTGTGTTATTC
abundance: once; j_gene: TRBJ1-2; v_gene: TRBV6-2/TRBV6-3; d_gene: -; CDR3aa: CASSYGDYGYTF; CDR3nt: TGTGCCAGCAGTTACGGGGACTATGGCTACACCTTC
abundance: -; j_gene: TRBJ1-5; v_gene: TRBV7-9; d_gene: TRBD1; CDR3aa: CASSHGTGLQDQPQHF; CDR3nt: TGTGCCAGCAGCCATGGGACAGGGCTTCAAGATCAGCCCCAGCATTTT